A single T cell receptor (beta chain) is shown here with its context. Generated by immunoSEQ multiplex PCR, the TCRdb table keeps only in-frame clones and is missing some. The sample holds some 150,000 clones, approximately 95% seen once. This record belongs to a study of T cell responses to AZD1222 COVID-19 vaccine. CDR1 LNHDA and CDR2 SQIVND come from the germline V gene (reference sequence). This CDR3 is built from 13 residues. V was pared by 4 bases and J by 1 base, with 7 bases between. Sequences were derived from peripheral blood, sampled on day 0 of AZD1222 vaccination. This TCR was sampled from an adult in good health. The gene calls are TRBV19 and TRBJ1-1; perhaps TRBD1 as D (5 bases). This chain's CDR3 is CASSTDRNTEAFF. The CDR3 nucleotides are TGTGCCAGTAGTACCGACAGGAACACTGAAGCTTTCTTT.